The rows below give T cell receptor beta chains drawn from one sample of a study of T cell repertoires in aging, cancer and after chemotherapy. TCRdb reanalysed the multiplex PCR reads using MiXCR and keeps one entry per CDR3 protein. Of several thousand distinct CDR3 sequences in the sample, around 34% were seen once. The sample taken for sequencing was blood. The receptor set was obtained from a human donor in good health. The donor label of this sample is uncertain. Both conserved end residues are part of each CDR3.

V gene	J gene	CDR3 protein
TRBV19	TRBJ2-7	CASSIDSGQGTYEQYF
TRBV12-3/TRBV12-4	TRBJ2-5	CASSLADFWETQYF
TRBV20-1	TRBJ2-1	CSASINEQFF
TRBV6-2/TRBV6-3	TRBJ2-1	CASSRTSGGSGQFF
TRBV19	TRBJ2-1	CASSMGMGGRIYEQFF
TRBV6-1	TRBJ1-2	CASSEALLGGLYGYTF
TRBV5-4	TRBJ1-6	CASSVDRQGPLHF
TRBV12-3/TRBV12-4	TRBJ2-6	CASSPDRGAPSGANVLTF
TRBV6-1	TRBJ2-4	CASTEPTWDLIAKNIQYF
TRBV7-9	TRBJ2-7	CASSLAGTSVVEQYF